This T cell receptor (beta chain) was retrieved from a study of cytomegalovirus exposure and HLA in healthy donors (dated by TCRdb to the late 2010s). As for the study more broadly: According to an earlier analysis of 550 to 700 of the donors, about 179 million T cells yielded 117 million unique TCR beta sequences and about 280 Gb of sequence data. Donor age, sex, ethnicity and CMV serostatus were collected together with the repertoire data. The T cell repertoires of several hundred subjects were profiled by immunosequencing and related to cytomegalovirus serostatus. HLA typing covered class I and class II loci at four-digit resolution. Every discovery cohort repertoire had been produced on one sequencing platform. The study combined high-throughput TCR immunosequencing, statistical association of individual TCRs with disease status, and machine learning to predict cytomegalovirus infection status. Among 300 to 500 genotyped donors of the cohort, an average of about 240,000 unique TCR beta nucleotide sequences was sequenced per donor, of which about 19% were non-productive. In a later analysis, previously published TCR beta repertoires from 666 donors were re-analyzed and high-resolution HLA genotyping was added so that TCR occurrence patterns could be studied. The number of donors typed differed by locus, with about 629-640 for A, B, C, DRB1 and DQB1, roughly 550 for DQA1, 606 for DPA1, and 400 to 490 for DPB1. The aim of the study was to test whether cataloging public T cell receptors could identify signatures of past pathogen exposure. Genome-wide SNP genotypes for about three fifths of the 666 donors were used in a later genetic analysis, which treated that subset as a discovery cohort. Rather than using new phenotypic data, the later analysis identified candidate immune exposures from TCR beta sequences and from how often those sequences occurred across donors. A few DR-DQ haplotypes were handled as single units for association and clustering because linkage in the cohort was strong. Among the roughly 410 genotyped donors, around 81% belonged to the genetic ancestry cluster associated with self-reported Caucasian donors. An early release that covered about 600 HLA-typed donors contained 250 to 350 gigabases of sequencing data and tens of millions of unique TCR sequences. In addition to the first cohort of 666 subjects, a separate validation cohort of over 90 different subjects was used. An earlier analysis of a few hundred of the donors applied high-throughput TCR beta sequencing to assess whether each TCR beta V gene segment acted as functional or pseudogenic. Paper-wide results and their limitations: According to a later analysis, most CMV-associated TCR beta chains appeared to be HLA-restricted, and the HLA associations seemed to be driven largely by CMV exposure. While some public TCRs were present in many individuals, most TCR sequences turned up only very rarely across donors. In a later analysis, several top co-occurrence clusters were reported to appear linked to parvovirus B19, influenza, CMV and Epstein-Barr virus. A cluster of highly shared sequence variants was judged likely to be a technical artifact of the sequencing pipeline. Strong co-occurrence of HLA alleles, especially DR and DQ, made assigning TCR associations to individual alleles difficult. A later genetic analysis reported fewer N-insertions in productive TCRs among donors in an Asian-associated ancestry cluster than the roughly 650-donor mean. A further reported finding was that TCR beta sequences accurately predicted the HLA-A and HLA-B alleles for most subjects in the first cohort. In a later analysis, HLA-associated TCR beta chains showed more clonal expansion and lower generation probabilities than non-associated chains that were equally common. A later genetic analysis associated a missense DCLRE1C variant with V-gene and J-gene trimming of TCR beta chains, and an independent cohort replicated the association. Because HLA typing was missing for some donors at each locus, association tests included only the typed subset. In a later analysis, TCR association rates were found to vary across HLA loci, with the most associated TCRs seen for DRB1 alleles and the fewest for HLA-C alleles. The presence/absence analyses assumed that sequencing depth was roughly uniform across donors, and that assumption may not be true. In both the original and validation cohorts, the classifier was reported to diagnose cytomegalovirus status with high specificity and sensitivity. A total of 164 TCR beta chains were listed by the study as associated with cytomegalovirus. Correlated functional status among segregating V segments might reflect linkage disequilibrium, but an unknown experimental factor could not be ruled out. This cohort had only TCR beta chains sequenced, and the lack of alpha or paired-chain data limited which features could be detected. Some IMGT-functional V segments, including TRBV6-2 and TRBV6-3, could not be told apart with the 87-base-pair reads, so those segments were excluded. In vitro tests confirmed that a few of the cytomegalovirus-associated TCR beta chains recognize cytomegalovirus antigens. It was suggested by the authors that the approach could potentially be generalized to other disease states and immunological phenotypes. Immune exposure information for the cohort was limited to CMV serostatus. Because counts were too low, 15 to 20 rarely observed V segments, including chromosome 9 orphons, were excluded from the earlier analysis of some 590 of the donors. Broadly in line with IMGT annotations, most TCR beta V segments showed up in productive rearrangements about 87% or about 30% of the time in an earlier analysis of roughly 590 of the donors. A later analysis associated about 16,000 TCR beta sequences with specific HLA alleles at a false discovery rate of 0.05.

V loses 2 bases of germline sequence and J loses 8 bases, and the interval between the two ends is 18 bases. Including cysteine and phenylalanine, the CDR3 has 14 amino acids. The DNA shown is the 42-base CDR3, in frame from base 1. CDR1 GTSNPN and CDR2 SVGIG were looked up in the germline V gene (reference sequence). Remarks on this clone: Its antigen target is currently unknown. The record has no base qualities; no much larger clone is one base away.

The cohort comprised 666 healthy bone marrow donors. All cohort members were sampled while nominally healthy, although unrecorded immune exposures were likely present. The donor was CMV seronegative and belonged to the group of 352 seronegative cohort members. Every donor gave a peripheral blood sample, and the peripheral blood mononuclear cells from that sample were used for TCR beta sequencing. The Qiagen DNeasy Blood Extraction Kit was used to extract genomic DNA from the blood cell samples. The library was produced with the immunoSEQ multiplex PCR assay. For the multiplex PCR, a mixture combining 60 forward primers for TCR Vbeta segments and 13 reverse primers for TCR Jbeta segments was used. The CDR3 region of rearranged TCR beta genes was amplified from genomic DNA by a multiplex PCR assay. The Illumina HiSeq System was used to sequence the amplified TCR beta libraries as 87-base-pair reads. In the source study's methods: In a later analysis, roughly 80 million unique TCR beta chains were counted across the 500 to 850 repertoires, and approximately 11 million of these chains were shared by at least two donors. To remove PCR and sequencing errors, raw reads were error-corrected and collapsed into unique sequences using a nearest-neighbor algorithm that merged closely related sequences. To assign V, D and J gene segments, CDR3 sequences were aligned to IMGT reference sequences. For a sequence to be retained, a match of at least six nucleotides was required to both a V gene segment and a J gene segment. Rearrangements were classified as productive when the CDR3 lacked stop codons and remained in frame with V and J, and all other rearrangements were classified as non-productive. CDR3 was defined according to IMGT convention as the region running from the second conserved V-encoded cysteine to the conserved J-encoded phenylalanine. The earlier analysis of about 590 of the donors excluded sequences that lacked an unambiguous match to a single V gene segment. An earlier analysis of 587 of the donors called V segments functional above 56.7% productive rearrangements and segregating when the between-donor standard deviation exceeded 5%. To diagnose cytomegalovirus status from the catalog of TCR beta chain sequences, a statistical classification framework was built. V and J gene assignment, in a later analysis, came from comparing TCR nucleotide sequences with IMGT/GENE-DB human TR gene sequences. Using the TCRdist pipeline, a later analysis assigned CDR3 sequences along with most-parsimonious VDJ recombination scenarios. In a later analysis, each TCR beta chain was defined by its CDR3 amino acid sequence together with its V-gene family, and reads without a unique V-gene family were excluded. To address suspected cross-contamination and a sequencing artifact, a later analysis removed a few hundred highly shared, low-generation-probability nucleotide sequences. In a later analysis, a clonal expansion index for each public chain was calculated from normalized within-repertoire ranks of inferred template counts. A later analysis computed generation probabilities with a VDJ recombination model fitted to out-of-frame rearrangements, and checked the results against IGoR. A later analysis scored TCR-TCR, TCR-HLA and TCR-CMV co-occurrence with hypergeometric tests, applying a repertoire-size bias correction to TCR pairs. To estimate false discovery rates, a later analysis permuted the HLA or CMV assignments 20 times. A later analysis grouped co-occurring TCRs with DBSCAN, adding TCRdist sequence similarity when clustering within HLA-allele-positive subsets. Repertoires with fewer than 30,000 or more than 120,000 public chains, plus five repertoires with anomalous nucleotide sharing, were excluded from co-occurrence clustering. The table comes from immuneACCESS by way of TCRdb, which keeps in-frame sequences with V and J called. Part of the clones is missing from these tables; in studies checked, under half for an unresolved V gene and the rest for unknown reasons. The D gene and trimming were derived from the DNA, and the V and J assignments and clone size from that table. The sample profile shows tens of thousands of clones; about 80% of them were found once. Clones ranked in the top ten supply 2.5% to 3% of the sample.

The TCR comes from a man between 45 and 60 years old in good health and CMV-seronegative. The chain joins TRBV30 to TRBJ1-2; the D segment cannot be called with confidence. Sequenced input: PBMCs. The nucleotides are TGTGCCTGGAGTAACGGGGTTCCCTTGAACGGCTACACCTTC. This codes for CAWSNGVPLNGYTF.